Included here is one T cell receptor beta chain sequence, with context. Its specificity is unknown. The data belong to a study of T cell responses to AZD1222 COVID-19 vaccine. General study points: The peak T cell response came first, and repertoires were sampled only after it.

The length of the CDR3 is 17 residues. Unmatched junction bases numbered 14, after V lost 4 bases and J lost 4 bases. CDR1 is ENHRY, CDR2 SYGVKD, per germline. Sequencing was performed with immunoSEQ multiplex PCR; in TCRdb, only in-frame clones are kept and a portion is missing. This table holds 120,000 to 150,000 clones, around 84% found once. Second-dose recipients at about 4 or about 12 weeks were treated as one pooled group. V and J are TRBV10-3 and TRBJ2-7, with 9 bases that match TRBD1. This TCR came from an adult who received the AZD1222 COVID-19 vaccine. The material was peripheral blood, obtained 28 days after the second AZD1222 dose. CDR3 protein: CAISVISSGTGKYEQYF. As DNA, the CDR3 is TGTGCCATCAGTGTCATCTCCTCCGGGACAGGGAAATACGAGCAGTACTTC.